This entry lists 28 T cell receptor beta chains sequenced from one sample in a study of blood T cell repertoires in COVID-19. TCRdb's copy holds only in-frame clones and misses some; the assay was immunoSEQ multiplex PCR. The data hold 25,000 to 30,000 clones, with around four fifths observed a single time. The source material was peripheral blood. These receptors originate from a woman in her 70s with active or convalescent COVID-19.

The sample holds one count of this clone. This chain uses TRBV3-1 (or the pseudogene TRBV3-2) with TRBJ1-2, with D possibly being TRBD1 (5 bases). Germline CDR1 is LGHDT and CDR2 is YNNKEL (reference sequence). Between the trimmed V and J ends, which lost 4 bases and 6 bases, there was a span of 21 bases. The CDR3 runs 16 residues. DNA of the CDR3: TGTGCCAGCAGCCTTAGAGGCGGTCGGGGGGAGGATGGCTACACCTTC. Its protein is CASSLRGGRGEDGYTF.

The rearrangement uses TRBV4-1 and TRBJ1-2; 12 bases agree with TRBD1. The trim removed 1 base at V and 7 bases at J, leaving 10 bases unmatched. Germline CDR1 MGHRA, CDR2 YSYEKL. The CDR3 length is 17 residues. The CDR3 sequence is CASSQAFKGQGASGYTF. The CDR3 DNA is TGCGCCAGCAGCCAAGCGTTTAAGGGACAGGGGGCGAGTGGCTACACCTTC.

This clone has only a few counts. V usage is TRBV7-9 and J usage is TRBJ1-2, with D possibly matching TRBD1 (6 bases). The CDR3 spans 12 residues. The germline V gene has CDR1 SEHNR and CDR2 FQNEAQ (reference sequence). V lost 3 bases to trimming and J lost 8 bases, with 10 bases between them. As DNA, the CDR3 is TGTGCCAGCAGCTTCGAGCAGGGGGGCTACACCTTC. It translates to CASSFEQGGYTF.

This clone was found a few times. The V and J genes are TRBV3-1 (or the pseudogene TRBV3-2) and TRBJ2-1; D possibly corresponds to TRBD2 (7 bases). Trimming removed 1 base from V and 0 bases from J, with 22 bases in between. CDR1 LGHDT and CDR2 YNNKEL come from the germline V gene (reference sequence). CDR3 length equals 20 residues. DNA for the CDR3: TGTGCCAGCAGCCAAGTAGACGGGGGGCGCGGAAGTTTCTCCTACAATGAGCAGTTCTTC. Amino acids: CASSQVDGGRGSFSYNEQFF.

This clone ranks as medium-sized (0.01 to 0.1%). The chain recombines TRBV19 with TRBJ2-2; 7 bases agree with TRBD1. The ends lost 5 bases at V and 3 bases at J; junction bases unmatched: 6. CDR1 LNHDA and CDR2 SQIVND come from the germline V gene (reference sequence). This CDR3 region has 15 residues. The CDR3, as DNA: TGTGCCAGTAGTCCGACAGGGACCCACACCGGGGAGCTGTTTTTT. Its protein is CASSPTGTHTGELFF.

The rearrangement uses TRBV9 and TRBJ2-5, with 8 bases matching TRBD2. The germline V gene encodes CDR1 SGDLS and CDR2 YYNGEE. The CDR3 runs 15 residues. V lost 0 bases, J lost 5 bases, and 6 bases stayed unmatched. CDR3 loop: CASSVEGLVWETQYF. CDR3 sequence (DNA): TGTGCCAGCAGCGTAGAGGGACTAGTATGGGAGACCCAGTACTTC.

This sequence joins TRBV2 and TRBJ2-2; the D gene is possibly TRBD2 (6 bases). CDR1 and CDR2 from the germline V gene are SNHLY and FYNNEI. The CDR3 totals 15 residues. Between the trimmed V and J ends, which lost 6 bases and 4 bases, there was a span of 15 bases. This CDR3 is CASSPSLGGTGELFF. CDR3 DNA sequence: TGTGCCAGCAGCCCGAGTTTGGGGGGCACCGGGGAGCTGTTTTTT.

This chain joins TRBV6-5 and TRBJ2-7; 7 bases agree with TRBD2. The CDR3 has 14 amino acids. CDR1 is MNHEY, CDR2 SVGAGI, per germline. Trimming removed 0 bases from V and 4 bases from J; junction bases left unmatched: 3. The CDR3 DNA reads as TGTGCCAGCAGTTACTCGGGAGGGAAATACGAGCAGTACTTC. This encodes CASSYSGGKYEQYF.

The CDR3 DNA is TGTGCCACCAGCAGAGATCCGGACAGGGTTGGAAACACCATATATTTT. Its protein is CATSRDPDRVGNTIYF. The chain recombines TRBV15 with TRBJ1-3; 8 bases are a match to TRBD1. Germline V CDR1 and CDR2: LNHNV, YYDKDF (reference sequence). Trimming at V came to 0 bases and at J to 3 bases, leaving 4 bases not matched to a gene. This CDR3 spans 16 amino acids.

This clone came up a few times. V is TRBV25-1 and J is TRBJ1-5; tentative D call: TRBD1 (5 bases). Germline CDR1 and CDR2: MGHDK and SYGVNS. Trimming left V 5 bases short and J 8 bases short, with 16 bases between. The CDR3 loop spans 14 amino acids. CDR3 nucleotides: TGTGCCAGCAGTTTGGGGCAGGGATCGGAGCCCCAGCATTTT. Protein sequence: CASSLGQGSEPQHF.

This clone was seen more than once but under ten times. The chain couples TRBV19 to TRBJ1-2, with 7 bases lining up with TRBD1. The V and J ends lost 1 base and 4 bases, in that order; junction bases with no gene match: 6. This CDR3 comprises 15 residues. CDR1 and CDR2 from the germline V gene are LNHDA and SQIVND (reference sequence). Here the CDR3 DNA reads TGTGCCAGTAGTATAGGGACAGGAATGTTCTATGGCTACACCTTC. It translates to CASSIGTGMFYGYTF. Using reference TRBV19 and TRBJ1-2 for the parts outside the CDR3, the full variable domain is DGGITQSPKYLFRKEGQNVTLSCEQNLNHDAMYWYRQDPGQGLRLIYYSQIVNDFQKGDIAEGYSVSREKKESFPLTVTSAQKNPTAFYLCASSIGTGMFYGYTFGSGTRLTVV.

This clone was picked up a small number of times. The CDR3 sequence: CASSQWSLNTEAFF. CDR3 coding DNA: TGTGCCAGCAGCCAATGGAGCCTGAACACTGAAGCTTTCTTT. The J gene is TRBJ1-1, the V gene TRBV3-1 (or the pseudogene TRBV3-2); D is unresolved. Germline-derived CDR1 and CDR2 are LGHDT and YNNKEL (reference sequence). The ends were cut back, 2 bases at V and 0 bases at J, with 7 bases in the middle. The CDR3 runs 14 residues.

The J gene is TRBJ1-5, the V gene TRBV4-1, with D possibly TRBD1 on 6 matching bases. Germline V gene data show CDR1 as MGHRA and CDR2 as YSYEKL. The CDR3 has 20 amino acids. V was shortened by 2 bases and J by 0 bases, with 23 bases between the two germline ends. This CDR3 is CASSQIPGAGGSVSNQPQHF. For the CDR3, the DNA is TGCGCCAGCAGCCAAATACCAGGGGCGGGGGGGAGCGTTAGCAATCAGCCCCAGCATTTT.

The rearrangement uses TRBV29-1 and TRBJ1-2, with 7 positions matching TRBD1. The germline gives CDR1 SQVTM, CDR2 ANQGSEA. This CDR3 has 12 residues. With 4 bases clipped from V and 2 bases from J, the junction kept 1 base outside the gene matches. CDR3 bases: TGCAGCGTTGGGACAGGCAACTATGGCTACACCTTC. This sequence encodes CSVGTGNYGYTF.

The genes are TRBV9 and TRBJ2-7, with D possibly being TRBD1 (5 bases). This CDR3 contains 14 residues. Trimming took off 0 bases at V and 3 bases at J, with 10 bases between the two ends. Germline V gene data show CDR1 as SGDLS and CDR2 as YYNGEE. This CDR3 reads CASSVEGVGYEQYF. The CDR3 bases are TGTGCCAGCAGCGTAGAAGGGGTTGGCTACGAGCAGTACTTC.

The chain combines TRBV20-1 with TRBJ1-6; D might be TRBD1 (6 bases). With 3 bases removed from V and 7 bases from J, the gap between germline ends came to 13 bases. Germline CDR1 DFQATT, CDR2 SNEGSKA (reference sequence). CDR3 length: 14 amino acids. The CDR3 loop is CSASSVQGNSPLHF. CDR3 in DNA: TGCAGTGCTAGTTCGGTTCAGGGGAATTCACCCCTCCACTTT.

The chain employs TRBV5-1 and TRBJ2-5; TRBD2 matches at 8 bases. The trim removed 6 bases at V and 5 bases at J, leaving 9 bases unmatched. Germline V gene sequence: CDR1 SGHRS, CDR2 YFSETQ. The CDR3 extends over 14 amino acids. In DNA form, the CDR3 reads TGCGCCAGCAAGGGCGGGGGGCCCTTGGAGACCCAGTACTTC. As protein: CASKGGGPLETQYF.

The V and J genes are TRBV20-1 and TRBJ2-7, with D tentatively TRBD1 (6 bases). The germline V gene has CDR1 DFQATT and CDR2 SNEGSKA (reference sequence). V was trimmed by 3 bases and J by 7 bases, leaving 16 bases between them. This CDR3 has 13 amino acids. CDR3 residues: CSASKVRGLEQYF. The CDR3, as DNA: TGCAGTGCTAGTAAAGTCAGGGGCTTGGAGCAGTACTTC.

The chain links TRBV10-3 to TRBJ2-3, with 8 bases matching TRBD1. The CDR3 sequence is 14 residues long. Germline V CDR1 and CDR2: ENHRY, SYGVKD. The V and J ends lost 5 bases and 5 bases, in that order; junction bases with no gene match: 6. The CDR3 nucleotides are TGTGCCATCAGTCTGACAGGGGTTATAGATACGCAGTATTTT. The encoded protein is CAISLTGVIDTQYF.

The chain links TRBV5-6 to TRBJ1-1, with D unclear. Trimming removed 5 bases from V and 0 bases from J, with 11 bases in between. CDR3 length: 14 amino acids. The germline V gene has CDR1 SGHDT and CDR2 YYEEEE. The CDR3 coding sequence is TGTGCCAGCAGGTACTATAATCTGAACACTGAAGCTTTCTTT. This encodes CASRYYNLNTEAFF.

The chain couples TRBV6-4 to TRBJ1-1, with a weak D call TRBD1 (6 bases). CDR3 length equals 13 residues. Looked up from germline, CDR1 is MRHNA and CDR2 is SNTAGT. V lost 4 bases and J 7 bases, leaving 13 bases between the germline ends. As DNA, the CDR3 is TGTGCCAGCAGTGTAACATTACAGGGTGAAGCTTTCTTT. Protein product: CASSVTLQGEAFF.

The V gene is TRBV6-6, the J gene TRBJ2-5; 13 bases align to TRBD2. With 2 bases clipped from V and 2 bases from J, the junction kept 2 bases outside the gene matches. The CDR3 covers 16 residues. Germline CDR1 is MNHNY and CDR2 is SVGAGI (reference sequence). The DNA of the CDR3 is TGTGCCAGCAGTTACACTAGCGGGAGGGCGCAAGAGACCCAGTACTTC. Amino acids: CASSYTSGRAQETQYF.

This chain links TRBV27 with TRBJ2-6; 7 bases are a match to TRBD1. V shed 3 bases, J shed 4 bases, and the junction held 6 bases outside the gene matches. CDR3 length: 16 residues. Germline CDR1 is MNHEY and CDR2 is SMNVEV (reference sequence). Here the CDR3 reads CASSFHRGTGANVLTF. Written as DNA, the CDR3 is TGTGCCAGCAGTTTCCACAGGGGTACCGGGGCCAACGTCCTGACTTTC.

The J gene is TRBJ1-1, the V gene TRBV5-1; TRBD1 is a possible D gene (5 bases). V lost 3 bases and J 0 bases, leaving 12 bases between the germline ends. Per the germline V gene, CDR1 is SGHRS and CDR2 is YFSETQ. CDR3 length: 15 residues. CDR3 in amino acids: CASSSRTHLNTEAFF. CDR3 DNA sequence: TGCGCCAGCAGCTCGAGGACACACCTGAACACTGAAGCTTTCTTT.

V usage is TRBV7-2 and J usage is TRBJ1-4; maybe TRBD1 (5 bases). Germline V lookup: CDR1 SGHTA, CDR2 FQGNSA. V dropped 5 bases and J dropped 8 bases, with 15 bases sitting between them. CDR3 size: 14 residues. The CDR3 sequence is CASSTRAGGEKLFF. CDR3 DNA: TGTGCCAGCAGCACCCGGGCGGGGGGAGAAAAACTGTTTTTT.

V gene TRBV11-2 combines with J gene TRBJ2-2; TRBD1 matches 10 bases. The CDR3 has 15 residues. Germline V gene lookup returns CDR1 SGHAT and CDR2 FQNNGV. With V trimmed by 5 bases and J by 8 bases, 8 bases remained unmatched. The CDR3 protein is CASSPTGGLVGELFF. CDR3 in DNA: TGTGCCAGCAGCCCGACAGGGGGCCTCGTTGGGGAGCTGTTTTTT.

The chain has TRBV3-1 (or the pseudogene TRBV3-2) and TRBJ1-3; D is ambiguous. The CDR3 contains 16 residues. V was cut by 0 bases and J by 0 bases, with 9 bases left in between. CDR1 is LGHDT, CDR2 YNNKEL, per germline (reference sequence). The chain's CDR3 is CASSQETGSSGNTIYF. The CDR3 nucleotides are TGTGCCAGCAGCCAAGAAACGGGAAGCTCTGGAAACACCATATATTTT.

This CDR3 reads CASSVAGGRTYEQYF. The CDR3 nucleotides are TGTGCCAGCAGCGTAGCGGGGGGCAGGACCTACGAGCAGTACTTC. The rearrangement uses TRBV9 and TRBJ2-7, with D tentatively TRBD2 (7 bases). This CDR3 has 15 residues. V lost 0 bases, J lost 2 bases, and 12 bases lay in between. In germline, CDR1 is SGDLS, CDR2 YYNGEE.